This record concerns one T cell receptor beta chain sequence. Its antigen is as yet unknown. Cultured CD4+ T-cell DNA underwent Oncomine TCR Beta short-read sequencing. Using the QIAamp micro DNA kit, genomic DNA was extracted from the CD4+ T cells that had been cultured. TCRdb re-analysed the PCR reads in MiXCR, keeping a single row per CDR3 protein. The sample consists of about 15,000 distinct CDR3 sequences, around four fifths of them appearing once. This entry is derived from a study of vaccination and CD4 T cells after COVID-19. Treatment: roughly 11-day PBMC culture with coronavirus spike peptide pools or control peptides (ViraFEST assay). Under the ViraFEST approach, antigen-specific T cells were expanded with peptide pools and TCRs subsequently sequenced. Following culture for 10 days, CD4+ T cells were isolated by negative selection. J lost 8 bases, V lost 4 bases, and 10 bases had no gene match. The CDR3 length is 16 residues. Germline V gene data show CDR1 as SGHTA and CDR2 as FQGNSA.

The V gene is TRBV7-2, the J gene TRBJ1-4; 10 bases map to TRBD1. The TCR comes from a human donor who had recovered from COVID-19. Sequenced: CD4+ T cells from blood, cultured in vitro. As DNA, the CDR3 is TGTGCCAGCAGCTGGGGAGTGGGACAGGGGAAGGAAAAACTGTTTTTT. Its translation is CASSWGVGQGKEKLFF. The full variable domain, with the rest looked up from reference TRBV7-2 and TRBJ1-4, is GAGVSQSPSNKVTEKGKDVELRCDPISGHTALYWYRQSLGQGLEFLIYFQGNSAPDKSGLPSDRFSAERTGGSVSTLTIQRTQQEDSAVYLCASSWGVGQGKEKLFFGSGTQLSVL.